A selection of T cell receptor beta chains follows, all from one sample in a study of blood T cell repertoires in COVID-19. Produced via immunoSEQ multiplex PCR; TCRdb's table is partial and in-frame only. The sample lists fewer than 300,000 clones; 90% were seen once. The sample taken for sequencing was PBMCs or T cells enriched from blood (not recorded which). The source is a woman between 25 and 40 years old who had recovered from COVID-19. Both conserved end residues are part of each CDR3. Part of the rows lack a size; the others show once, few, many or a class for expanded clones.

cdr3_aa clone_size v_call
CASRAGTSGTRSYNEQFF . TRBV5-1
CASSDLGRDTQYF . TRBV9
CASSAGTSANTGELFF . TRBV9
CASSLGGDSQAFF few TRBV11-2
CASSLSQGAAGELFF . TRBV9
CASSLDGRALGEQYF . TRBV5-1
CASSPDQQGYGYTF . TRBV7-3
CASSQEGRLAGAPGELFF . TRBV3-1/TRBV3-2
CASSRPGQGLVGQYF . TRBV6-5
CSVDGGKETQYF . TRBV29-1
CAIGQGARDEQFF once TRBV10-3
CASSPDRLANYGYTF . TRBV18
CASSRSGSPYNEQFF . TRBV19
CASSVTGFMYEQYF . TRBV28
CASSPTGIGGYGYTF . TRBV19
CASSFSVYEQYF . TRBV28
CASSYSGLSNEQFF . TRBV7-9
CASGTGGRAADTQYF . TRBV27
CACTSGNNNEQFF . TRBV30
CASSLLGGGLANEQFF . TRBV7-9
CASSQAASVPYEQYF . TRBV4-1
CASSEQGVAKNIQYF . TRBV7-2
CATGGTVVGTGELFF . TRBV24-1